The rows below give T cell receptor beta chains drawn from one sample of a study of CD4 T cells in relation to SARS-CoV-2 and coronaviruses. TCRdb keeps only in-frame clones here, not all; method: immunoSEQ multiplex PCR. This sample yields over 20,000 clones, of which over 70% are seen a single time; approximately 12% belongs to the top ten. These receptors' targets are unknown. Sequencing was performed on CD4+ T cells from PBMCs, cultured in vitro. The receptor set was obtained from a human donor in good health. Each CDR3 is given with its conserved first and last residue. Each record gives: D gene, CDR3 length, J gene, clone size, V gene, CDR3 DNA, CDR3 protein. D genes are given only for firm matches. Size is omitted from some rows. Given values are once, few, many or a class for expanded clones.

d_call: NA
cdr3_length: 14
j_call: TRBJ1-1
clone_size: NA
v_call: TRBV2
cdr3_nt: TGTGCCAGCAGTGGAGGCCAGGTAGGCGCTGAAGCTTTCTTT
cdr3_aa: CASSGGQVGAEAFF

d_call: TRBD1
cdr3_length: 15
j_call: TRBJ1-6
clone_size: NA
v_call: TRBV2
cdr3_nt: TGTGCCAGCAGTCCCGCCCGGGACAGGAATTCACCCCTCCACTTT
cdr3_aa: CASSPARDRNSPLHF

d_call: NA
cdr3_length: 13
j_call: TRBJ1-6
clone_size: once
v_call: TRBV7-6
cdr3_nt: TGTGCCAGCAGCTTCGGTTCCACTTCACCCCTCCACTTT
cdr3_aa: CASSFGSTSPLHF

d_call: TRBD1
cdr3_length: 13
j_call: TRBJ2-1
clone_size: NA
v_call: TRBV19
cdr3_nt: TGTGCCAGTAGTGCCAGGGGGAGAAATGAGCAGTTCTTC
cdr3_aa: CASSARGRNEQFF

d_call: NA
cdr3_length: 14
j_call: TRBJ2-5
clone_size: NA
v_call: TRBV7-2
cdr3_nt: TGTGCCAGCAGCTTAGTGGGCACCCAAGAGACCCAGTACTTC
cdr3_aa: CASSLVGTQETQYF

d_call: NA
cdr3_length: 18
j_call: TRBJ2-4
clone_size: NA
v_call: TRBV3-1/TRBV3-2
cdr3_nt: TGTGCCAGCAGCCAACCCTTCAGGCGTACCCTGTCCAAAAACATTCAGTACTTC
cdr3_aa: CASSQPFRRTLSKNIQYF

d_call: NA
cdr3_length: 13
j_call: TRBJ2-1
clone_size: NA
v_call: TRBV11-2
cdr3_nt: TGTGCCAGCAGCTTTGTGCGGGGCAATGAGCAGTTCTTC
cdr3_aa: CASSFVRGNEQFF

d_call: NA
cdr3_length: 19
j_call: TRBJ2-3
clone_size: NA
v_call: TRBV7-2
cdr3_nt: TGTGCCAGCAGGCACGTGGGGCGGACTAACAAAGTCGGCACAGATACGCAGTATTTT
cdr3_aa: CASRHVGRTNKVGTDTQYF

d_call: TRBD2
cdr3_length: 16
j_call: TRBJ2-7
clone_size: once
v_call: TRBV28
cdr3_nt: TGTGCCAGCAGTTTGGCTAGCGGGGGGTCCTCCTACGAGCAGTACTTC
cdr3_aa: CASSLASGGSSYEQYF

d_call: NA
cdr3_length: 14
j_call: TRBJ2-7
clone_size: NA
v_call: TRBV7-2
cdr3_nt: TGTGCCAGCAGCTTGGGGCTAGCCGTCTACGAGCAGTACTTC
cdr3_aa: CASSLGLAVYEQYF

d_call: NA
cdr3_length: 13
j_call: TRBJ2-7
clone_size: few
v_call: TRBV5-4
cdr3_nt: TGTGCCAGCAGCTCCCCCCCTAGTTACGAGCAGTACTTC
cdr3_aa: CASSSPPSYEQYF

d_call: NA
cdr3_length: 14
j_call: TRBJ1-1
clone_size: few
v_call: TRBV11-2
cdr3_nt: TGTGCCAGCAGCTTAGTAGACACGAGGGGTGAAGCTTTCTTT
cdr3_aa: CASSLVDTRGEAFF

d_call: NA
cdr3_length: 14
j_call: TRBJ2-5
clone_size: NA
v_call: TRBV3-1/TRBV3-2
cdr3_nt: TGTGCCAGCAGCCCTATAGGGTCGGAAGAGACCCAGTACTTC
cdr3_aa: CASSPIGSEETQYF

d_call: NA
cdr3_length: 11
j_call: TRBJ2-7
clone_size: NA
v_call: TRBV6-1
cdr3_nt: TGTGCCAGCAGTGAAGGACACGAGCAGTACTTC
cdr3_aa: CASSEGHEQYF

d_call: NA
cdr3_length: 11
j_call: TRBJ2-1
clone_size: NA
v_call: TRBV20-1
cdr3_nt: TGCAGTGCTAGTCCCCAAGGCGAGCAGTTCTTC
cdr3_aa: CSASPQGEQFF

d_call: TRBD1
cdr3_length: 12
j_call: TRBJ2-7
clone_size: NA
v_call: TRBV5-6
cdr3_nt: TGTGCCAGCAGCACGGGACAGGGAGAGCAGTACTTC
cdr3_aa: CASSTGQGEQYF

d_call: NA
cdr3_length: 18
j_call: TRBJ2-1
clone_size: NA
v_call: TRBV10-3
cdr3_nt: TGTGCCATCAGTGAGGGTGTGTCTGCGAAAAGCTCCTACAATGAGCAGTTCTTC
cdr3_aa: CAISEGVSAKSSYNEQFF

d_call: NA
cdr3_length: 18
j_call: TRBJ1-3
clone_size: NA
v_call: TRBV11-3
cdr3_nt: TGTGCCAGCAGCTTAGATCTGGGGGCAGTTCGTGCTGGAAACACCATATATTTT
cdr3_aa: CASSLDLGAVRAGNTIYF

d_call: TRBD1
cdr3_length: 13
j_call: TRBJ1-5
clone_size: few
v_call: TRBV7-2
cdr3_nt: TGTGCCAGCAGCCCCCAGGGGGATCAGCCCCAGCATTTT
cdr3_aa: CASSPQGDQPQHF

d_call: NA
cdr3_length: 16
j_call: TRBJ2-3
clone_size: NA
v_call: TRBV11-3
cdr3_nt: TGTGCCAGCAGCAAAGGCGACCAACTAGTCCCAGATACGCAGTATTTT
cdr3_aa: CASSKGDQLVPDTQYF

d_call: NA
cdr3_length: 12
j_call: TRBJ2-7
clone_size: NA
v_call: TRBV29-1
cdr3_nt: TGCAGCGTTGTACAGGAAAATTACGAGCAGTACTTC
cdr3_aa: CSVVQENYEQYF

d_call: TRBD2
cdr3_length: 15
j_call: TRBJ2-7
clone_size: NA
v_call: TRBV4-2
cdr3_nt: TGTGCCAGCAGCCAAGCGACGGGAGGTTCCTACGAGCAGTACTTC
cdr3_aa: CASSQATGGSYEQYF

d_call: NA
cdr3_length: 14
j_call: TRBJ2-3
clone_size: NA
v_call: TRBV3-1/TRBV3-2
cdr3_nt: TGTGCCAGCAGCCAAGGTCTTGCCACAGATACGCAGTATTTT
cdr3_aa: CASSQGLATDTQYF

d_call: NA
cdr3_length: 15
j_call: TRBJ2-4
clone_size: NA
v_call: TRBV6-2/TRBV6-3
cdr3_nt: TGTGCCAGCATCCCAGGGCTAGTGATTTTTTGCATTCAGTACTTC
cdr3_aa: CASIPGLVIFCIQYF

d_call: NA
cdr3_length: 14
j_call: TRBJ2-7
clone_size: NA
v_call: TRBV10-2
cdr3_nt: TGCGCCAGCAGTTCAAACAGCTACTCCTACGAGCAGTACTTC
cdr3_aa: CASSSNSYSYEQYF

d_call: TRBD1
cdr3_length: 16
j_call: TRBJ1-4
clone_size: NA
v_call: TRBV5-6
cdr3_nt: TGTGCCAGCAGCTCCGGGACAGGGAGAACTAATGAAAAACTGTTTTTT
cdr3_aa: CASSSGTGRTNEKLFF

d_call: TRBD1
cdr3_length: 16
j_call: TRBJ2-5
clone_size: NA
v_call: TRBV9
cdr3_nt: TGTGCCAGCAGCGTAGCTGACAGGGCCACCCAAGAGACCCAGTACTTC
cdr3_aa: CASSVADRATQETQYF

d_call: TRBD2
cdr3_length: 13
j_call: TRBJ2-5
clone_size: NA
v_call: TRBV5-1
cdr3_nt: TGCGCCAGCAGTTCCGGGAGGTGGGAGACCCAGTACTTC
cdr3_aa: CASSSGRWETQYF

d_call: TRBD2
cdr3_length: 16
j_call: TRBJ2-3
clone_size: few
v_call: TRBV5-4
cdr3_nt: TGTGCCAGCAGCTTGGACTCGGGACTAGCGGCGGGTACGCAGTATTTT
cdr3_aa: CASSLDSGLAAGTQYF

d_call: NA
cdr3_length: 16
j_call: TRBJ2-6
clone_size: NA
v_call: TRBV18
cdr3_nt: TGTGCCAGCTCACCACCTCCCGGACTCGGGGCCAACGTCCTGACTTTC
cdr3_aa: CASSPPPGLGANVLTF